Below are 6 T cell receptor beta chains sequenced from a single sample in a study of cytomegalovirus exposure and HLA in healthy donors. In the PCR, 60 Vbeta and 13 Jbeta primers were used. The protocol was immunoSEQ multiplex PCR, while the TCRdb copy is restricted to in-frame clones and leaves out a portion. This sample has about 130,000 clones, with over 60% found just once. The sample was PBMCs. These receptors were collected from a human donor in good health.

A word on this clone: The identical CDR3 is also encoded by other nucleotide sequences in the sample. The chain combines TRBV15 with TRBJ2-6; unclear D gene. With 0 bases removed from V and 4 bases from J, the gap between germline ends came to 10 bases. The length of the CDR3 is 16 residues. In germline, CDR1 is LNHNV, CDR2 YYDKDF (reference sequence). CDR3 sequence (DNA): TGTGCCACCAGCAGAGATTCCGGGTCCGGGGCCAACGTCCTGACTTTC. Its translation: CATSRDSGSGANVLTF.

This clone showed up just a few times. Other DNA sequences within the sample encode an identical CDR3. The rearrangement joins TRBV9 to TRBJ2-5; possible D gene TRBD2, 6 bases. The germline V gene has CDR1 SGDLS and CDR2 YYNGEE. V was pared by 0 bases and J by 1 base, with 7 bases between. The CDR3 runs 14 residues. The CDR3 bases are TGTGCCAGCAGCGTAGGGGGACTCCAAGAGACCCAGTACTTC. Encoded protein: CASSVGGLQETQYF.

A few counts support this clone. The V gene is TRBV28, the J gene TRBJ1-1, with 7 nucleotides matching TRBD1. V lost 2 bases to trimming and J lost 0 bases; unmatched junction nucleotides: 3. The CDR3 sequence is 15 residues long. CDR1 is MDHEN and CDR2 is SYDVKM in the germline V gene. As DNA, the CDR3 is TGTGCCAGCAGTTTACCGGGACAGTTGAACACTGAAGCTTTCTTT. This codes for CASSLPGQLNTEAFF. Full variable domain (rest looked up from reference TRBV28 and TRBJ1-1): DVKVTQSSRYLVKRTGEKVFLECVQDMDHENMFWYRQDPGLGLRLIYFSYDVKMKEKGDIPEGYSVSREKKERFSLILESASTNQTSMYLCASSLPGQLNTEAFFGQGTRLTVV.

V usage is TRBV4-3 and J usage is TRBJ2-1; 9 nucleotides agree with TRBD2. The CDR3 has 16 amino acids. CDR1 and CDR2 (germline): LGHNA, YSLEER. The V and J ends lost 0 bases and 8 bases, in that order; junction bases with no gene match: 8. The CDR3 reads CASSQDRVAGDYEQFF. The DNA for the CDR3 is TGCGCCAGCAGCCAAGATAGGGTAGCGGGAGACTATGAGCAGTTCTTC.

The rearrangement links TRBV28 to TRBJ1-2; TRBD1 might be the D (6 bases). V was pared by 5 bases and J by 8 bases, with 24 bases between. The CDR3 consists of 16 residues. Germline V CDR1 and CDR2: MDHEN, SYDVKM. The CDR3: CASSHSIGGRIDGYTF. The CDR3 DNA sequence: TGTGCCAGCAGTCACTCCATCGGGGGGCGCATAGACGGCTACACCTTC.

The CDR3 loop is CSVRDSAYEQYF. The DNA of the CDR3 is TGCAGCGTCAGGGACAGTGCCTACGAGCAGTACTTC. This chain connects TRBV29-1 to TRBJ2-7; 7 bases match TRBD1. Germline V gene lookup returns CDR1 SQVTM and CDR2 ANQGSEA. The V and J ends lost 6 bases and 2 bases, in that order; junction bases with no gene match: 4. The CDR3 extends over 12 amino acids.